What follows are 12 T cell receptor beta chains derived from one specimen sequenced in a study of neurological immune-mediated disorders (dated 2019 in TCRdb). The library was prepared using 5' RACE. Sequenced on an Illumina HiSeq 2500. Using fastp trimming at Q25 and MiXCR clonotype assembly, TCRdb reanalyzed the public sequencing data and kept in-frame beta chains. One record per CDR3 amino acid sequence lists the most common genes and DNA. In this sample the table shows approximately 100,000 distinct CDR3 sequences, 3.5% of which occur a single time. 6% of the sample goes to the ten largest clones. Sequenced: PBMCs. The receptors here all came from a young woman with multiple sclerosis.

This clonotype was recorded at least ten times. V is TRBV5-1 and J is TRBJ2-5; no firm D call. The CDR3 contains 15 residues. Trimming took off 5 bases at V and 4 bases at J, with 18 bases between the two ends. Germline values: CDR1 SGHRS, CDR2 YFSETQ. The CDR3: CASRASPGSLETQYF. The CDR3 nucleotides are TGCGCCAGCAGGGCCTCGCCAGGTAGTTTAGAGACCCAGTACTTC.

This clonotype was counted ten times or more. The chain joins TRBV20-1 to TRBJ2-7; no reliable D call. Trimming pared 3 bases from V and 3 bases from J, leaving 12 bases between. The CDR3 has 13 residues. Germline CDR1 DFQATT, CDR2 SNEGSKA (reference sequence). CDR3: CSARASSHYEQYF. DNA for the CDR3: TGCAGTGCTAGGGCCAGTTCCCACTACGAGCAGTACTTC.

This clonotype was seen repeatedly, ten times or more. V usage is TRBV3-1 and J usage is TRBJ2-7; TRBD2 matches 8 bases. Germline CDR1 reads LGHDT; CDR2 reads YNNKEL (reference sequence). V trimming: 5 bases; J trimming: 3 bases; junction bases outside the gene matches: 6. There are 14 residues in the CDR3. The CDR3 loop is CASSLAGGVYEQYF. CDR3 DNA: TGTGCCAGCAGCTTGGCGGGAGGCGTCTACGAGCAGTACTTC.

This clonotype was found many times. This chain joins TRBV6-1 and TRBJ2-3; TRBD2 agrees at 7 bases. Trimming cost V 3 bases and J 5 bases; bases outside gene matches: 2. The germline V gene encodes CDR1 MNHNS and CDR2 SASEGT. The CDR3 is 13 amino acids. The CDR3 DNA reads as TGTGCCAGCAGTGACGGCGGGAGAGATACGCAGTATTTT. This translates into CASSDGGRDTQYF.

This clonotype was detected many times. V and J are TRBV5-1 and TRBJ2-7; the D is unclear. Deletions cut 2 bases from V and 5 bases from J, with 8 bases between. Germline CDR1 SGHRS, CDR2 YFSETQ. CDR3 length: 12 amino acids. CDR3 amino acids: CASSFEGHEQYF. CDR3 DNA: TGCGCCAGCAGCTTCGAAGGACACGAGCAGTACTTC.

This clonotype was observed many times. The chain combines TRBV20-1 with TRBJ2-1; 10 bases are a match to TRBD2. The CDR3 contains 16 residues. J gave up 1 base and V 3 bases, and 6 bases lay outside the gene matches. Germline assignment: CDR1 DFQATT and CDR2 SNEGSKA (reference sequence). The CDR3 sequence is CSASPLAGASYNEQFF. For the CDR3, the DNA is TGCAGTGCTAGCCCTCTAGCGGGAGCTTCCTACAATGAGCAGTTCTTC.

This clonotype was picked up many times. The rearrangement uses TRBV4-3 and TRBJ1-3, with D possibly matching TRBD1 (6 bases). There are 15 residues in the CDR3. Germline lookup yields CDR1 LGHNA and CDR2 YSLEER. V dropped 0 bases and J dropped 4 bases, with 10 bases sitting between them. The CDR3 nucleotides are TGCGCCAGCAGCCAAGATACAGGGTCAGGAAACACCATATATTTT. This codes for CASSQDTGSGNTIYF.

This clonotype was observed many times. This chain joins TRBV5-6 and TRBJ2-7; a possible D gene is TRBD1 (5 bases). V was shortened by 1 base and J by 0 bases, with 11 bases between the two germline ends. Germline assignment: CDR1 SGHDT and CDR2 YYEEEE. The CDR3 sequence is 15 residues long. CDR3 coding DNA: TGTGCCAGCAGCTTGCCAGGGTTTGGCTCCTACGAGCAGTACTTC. As protein: CASSLPGFGSYEQYF. The full variable domain, rest sourced from reference TRBV5-6 and TRBJ2-7, is DAGVTQSPTHLIKTRGQQVTLRCSPKSGHDTVSWYQQALGQGPQFIFQYYEEEERQRGNFPDRFSGHQFPNYSSELNVNALLLGDSALYLCASSLPGFGSYEQYFGPGTRLTVT.

This clonotype was recorded at least ten times. The V call is TRBV5-1, the J call TRBJ2-1; possible D gene TRBD2, 5 bases. Per the germline V gene, CDR1 is SGHRS and CDR2 is YFSETQ. The CDR3 is 16 amino acids. Deletions cut 2 bases from V and 3 bases from J, with 15 bases between. The CDR3 loop reads CASSFLSGRLYNEQFF. The CDR3 DNA reads TGCGCCAGCAGCTTCTTGTCGGGGAGACTCTACAATGAGCAGTTCTTC. Full variable domain (remainder filled in from reference TRBV5-1 and TRBJ2-1): KAGVTQTPRYLIKTRGQQVTLSCSPISGHRSVSWYQQTPGQGLQFLFEYFSETQRNKGNFPGRFSGRQFSNSRSEMNVSTLELGDSALYLCASSFLSGRLYNEQFFGPGTRLTVL.

This clonotype was counted many times. The chain carries TRBV28 and TRBJ2-7; 9 nucleotides agree with TRBD2. This CDR3 comprises 14 residues. The germline V gene has CDR1 MDHEN and CDR2 SYDVKM. The junction had 4 bases not matched to a gene; V was cut back by 2 bases and J by 5 bases. CDR3 residues: CASSLPGLADEQYF. In DNA, the CDR3 is TGTGCCAGCAGTTTACCGGGACTAGCTGACGAGCAGTACTTC.

This clonotype was observed many times. V and J are TRBV24-1 and TRBJ2-3; possible D gene TRBD1, 6 bases. This CDR3 is built from 16 residues. Trimming stripped 5 bases from V and 1 base from J, with 15 bases between. Germline assignment: CDR1 KGHDR and CDR2 SFDVKD. CDR3 residues: CATSGSYRDGTDTQYF. Here the CDR3 DNA reads TGTGCCACCAGTGGCTCCTACAGGGATGGCACAGATACGCAGTATTTT.

This clonotype was seen ten or more times. The gene calls are TRBV5-1 and TRBJ2-5; 7 nucleotides agree with TRBD2. This CDR3 is 13 amino acids long. Trimming removed 8 bases from V and 4 bases from J; junction bases left unmatched: 8. Germline assignment: CDR1 SGHRS and CDR2 YFSETQ. This chain's CDR3 is CARGRGLRETQYF. As DNA, the CDR3 is TGCGCCAGGGGGCGGGGGTTGAGAGAGACCCAGTACTTC.